A selection of T cell receptor beta chains follows, all from one sample in a study of radiotherapy plus CTLA-4 blockade in lung cancer. The data were produced by immunoSEQ multiplex PCR, yet TCRdb's version contains in-frame clones alone and is incomplete. This table holds under 65,000 clones, 60% to 80% found once. The sequencing here drew on peripheral blood, taken from a patient treated with radiotherapy plus ipilimumab. The receptors shown here come from a human donor with non-small cell lung cancer whose response to radiotherapy plus ipilimumab could not be evaluated. Each CDR3 is given with its conserved first and last residue. The D gene is left open where the match is weak. Expanded clones get a size class; other rows say once, few or many, or leave the size out.

TRBJ2-5,TRBV9,TRBD2,-,TGTGCCAGCAGCTATGGACTAGCGGGAGGCGTGTCAGAGACCCAGTACTTC,CASSYGLAGGVSETQYF
TRBJ2-2,TRBV7-8,-,-,TGTGCCAGCAGCTTAGCCCTTGGGAGGACCGGGGAGCTGTTTTTT,CASSLALGRTGELFF
TRBJ2-7,TRBV5-1,TRBD1,few,TGCGCCAGCAGCTTTACAGGGGGCGAGCAGTACTTC,CASSFTGGEQYF
TRBJ2-1,TRBV6-5,-,-,TGTGCCAGCCGACAGTACAATGAGCAGTTCTTC,CASRQYNEQFF
TRBJ2-2,TRBV6-1,TRBD2,-,TGTGCCAGCAGTGCGATGACTAGCGGGGGGGCCGTTGGAGGGGAGCTGTTTTTT,CASSAMTSGGAVGGELFF
TRBJ2-7,TRBV9,TRBD1,-,TGTGCCAGCAGCTTCTCGGGACAGGCCTACGAGCAGTACTTC,CASSFSGQAYEQYF
TRBJ1-1,TRBV5-1,-,-,TGCGCCAGCAGCTTGGGGACGGGGGCTGAAGCTTTCTTT,CASSLGTGAEAFF
TRBJ1-5,TRBV7-8,TRBD1,-,TGTGCCAGCAGCTCGGGACAGGGGGAAAGGCCCCAGCATTTT,CASSSGQGERPQHF
TRBJ2-7,TRBV19,-,-,TGTGCCAGTAGTACCTCTCAGCGGAACTTGAATGAGCAGTACTTC,CASSTSQRNLNEQYF
TRBJ1-2,TRBV21-1,-,few,TGTGCCAGCAGCAAAGAGGGGCAGGGGATTCGGAACTATGGCTACACCTTC,CASSKEGQGIRNYGYTF
TRBJ1-4,TRBV7-8,-,-,TGTGCCAGCAGCGGGGGCCTTAATGAAAAACTGTTTTTT,CASSGGLNEKLFF
TRBJ1-4,TRBV2,-,few,TGTGCCAGCAGTGATTTGGGCGGGAATGAAAAACTGTTTTTT,CASSDLGGNEKLFF
TRBJ2-5,TRBV9,TRBD2,-,TGTGCCAGCAGCGTAGACTCGCGGGGGGGCCGAGAGACCCAGTACTTC,CASSVDSRGGRETQYF
TRBJ2-2,TRBV7-3,TRBD2,-,TGTGCCAGCAGCTTACTAGCGGGAGGGTCCGACACCGGGGAGCTGTTTTTT,CASSLLAGGSDTGELFF
TRBJ1-5,TRBV5-5,TRBD1,few,TGTGCCAGCAGCGCGACAGGGAATCAGCCCCAGCATTTT,CASSATGNQPQHF
TRBJ2-7,TRBV11-2,TRBD2,-,TGTGCCAGCAGCTCGACTAGCGTTTACGAGCAGTACTTC,CASSSTSVYEQYF
TRBJ1-1,TRBV7-8,-,-,TGTGCCAGCAGCTTAGTAACAGGGCTTAACACTGAAGCTTTCTTT,CASSLVTGLNTEAFF
TRBJ2-3,TRBV18,TRBD1,-,TGTGCCAGCTCTTACCAGATGGACAGGGGCACAGATACGCAGTATTTT,CASSYQMDRGTDTQYF
TRBJ1-2,TRBV6-5,TRBD1,-,TGTGCCAGCAGTTACAGACAGGGGCTCCTCTATGGCTACACCTTC,CASSYRQGLLYGYTF
TRBJ2-1,TRBV11-3,TRBD2,-,TGTGCCAGCAGCTTAGACTGGACTAGCGGTGAGCAGTTCTTC,CASSLDWTSGEQFF
TRBJ1-5,TRBV18,-,-,TGTGCCAGCTCACCCGAGTTAGATCAGCCCCAGCATTTT,CASSPELDQPQHF
TRBJ1-6,TRBV5-1,TRBD1,-,TGCGCCAGCAGCCTCGGGACAGCCAATTCACCCCTCCACTTT,CASSLGTANSPLHF
TRBJ2-1,TRBV7-2,-,few,TGTGCCAGCAGCTTCCAGGGGTTGGACAATGAGCAGTTCTTC,CASSFQGLDNEQFF
TRBJ2-7,TRBV7-2,-,-,TGTGCCAGCAGTTTAGATCTGACAGGCACCTACGAGCAGTACTTC,CASSLDLTGTYEQYF
TRBJ2-1,TRBV7-2,TRBD1,-,TGTGCCAGCAGCTTAGACAGGGGACGCTCCTACAATGAGCAGTTCTTC,CASSLDRGRSYNEQFF
TRBJ2-7,TRBV18,-,-,TGTGCCAGCTCACCATACAGGGATCTGGGAGAGCAGTACTTC,CASSPYRDLGEQYF
TRBJ2-3,TRBV4-2,TRBD2,-,TGTGCCAGCAGCCCTTCGGGGGGGCCTCTTACGCAGTATTTT,CASSPSGGPLTQYF
TRBJ2-7,TRBV11-2,TRBD1,-,TGTGCCAGCAGGGGGGACAGGGGATTTGGTCACGAGCAGTACTTC,CASRGDRGFGHEQYF
TRBJ2-7,TRBV28,-,few,TGTGCCAGCAGTTCCTACAGGGGAGGACTTTACGAGCAGTACTTC,CASSSYRGGLYEQYF
TRBJ1-4,TRBV18,-,-,TGTGCCAGCTCACCGGACAGCACTAATGAAAAACTGTTTTTT,CASSPDSTNEKLFF
TRBJ1-1,TRBV11-1,-,-,TGTGCCAGCAGCTTAGGCCAGGGGAACACTGAAGCTTTCTTT,CASSLGQGNTEAFF
TRBJ2-2,TRBV19,TRBD2,-,TGTGCCAGTAGTATACGGAGACTAGCGAGTACCACCGGGGAGCTGTTTTTT,CASSIRRLASTTGELFF
TRBJ1-1,TRBV5-1,-,-,TGCGCCACCCGACGACAGGCAGATATGAACACTGAAGCTTTCTTT,CATRRQADMNTEAFF
TRBJ2-2,TRBV11-2,-,-,TGTGCCAGCAGCTGGAGCGCCGGGGAGCTGTTTTTT,CASSWSAGELFF
TRBJ2-2,TRBV23-1,TRBD2,-,TGCGCCAGCAGTAAGGGACTAAACACCGGGGAGCTGTTTTTT,CASSKGLNTGELFF
TRBJ2-7,TRBV7-9,-,-,TGTGCCAGCAGCCGACAGGCCTACGAGCAGTACTTC,CASSRQAYEQYF
TRBJ2-5,TRBV27,TRBD2,few,TGTGCCAGCAGTCCCCAGCGGGAGAGGGGGACCCAGTACTTC,CASSPQRERGTQYF
TRBJ2-7,TRBV28,TRBD1,few,TGTGCCAGCAGTCCGCCGGGACAGGGGATCTACGAGCAGTACTTC,CASSPPGQGIYEQYF
TRBJ1-1,TRBV6-1,TRBD1,-,TGTGCCAGCAGTCTCGGACAGGGTCGCGAAGCTTTCTTT,CASSLGQGREAFF
TRBJ1-5,TRBV7-2,TRBD1,-,TGTGCCAGCAGTGACAGGGGGAATCAGCCCCAGCATTTT,CASSDRGNQPQHF
TRBJ2-7,TRBV21-1,-,few,TGTGCCAGCAGCAAACCCGGGACTAGCGTTCACTACGAGCAGTACTTC,CASSKPGTSVHYEQYF
TRBJ1-6,TRBV28,TRBD1,once,TGTGCCAGCAGTTCCACAGGGGATCGTTCACCCCTCCACTTT,CASSSTGDRSPLHF
TRBJ1-6,TRBV4-1,TRBD1,-,TGCGCCAGCTCGGGACAGAGCTCCTATAATTCACCCCTCCACTTT,CASSGQSSYNSPLHF
TRBJ2-3,TRBV19,TRBD2,-,TGTGCCAGTAATCTAGCGGGGGCCACCACAGATACGCAGTATTTT,CASNLAGATTDTQYF
TRBJ2-5,TRBV5-6,-,once,TGTGCCAGCAGCCAGGTCGGGACACCGTTAGAGCAGTACTTC,CASSQVGTPLEQYF
TRBJ1-3,TRBV7-2,TRBD1,medium-sized,TGTGCCAGCAGCTCTAGGACAGGCCTTGGAAACACCATATATTTT,CASSSRTGLGNTIYF
TRBJ1-1,TRBV18,-,-,TGTGCCAGCTCAACGACAGGGAACACTGAAGCTTTCTTT,CASSTTGNTEAFF
TRBJ1-5,TRBV13,-,-,TGTGCCAGCAGCTTAGATAGGGGGCCCCAGCATTTT,CASSLDRGPQHF
TRBJ1-1,TRBV28,TRBD1,-,TGTGCCAGCAGTACGAACAGGGGGATCGGCACTGAAGCTTTCTTT,CASSTNRGIGTEAFF
TRBJ1-2,TRBV27,-,medium-sized,TGTGCCAGCAGTTTAAGCGGCCGCTATGGCTACACCTTC,CASSLSGRYGYTF
TRBJ1-5,TRBV5-5,-,once,TGTGCCAGCAGCTACGTGCCAGGGAGCAATCAGCCCCAGCATTTT,CASSYVPGSNQPQHF
TRBJ1-2,TRBV5-1,-,-,TGCGCCAGCAGCTCGTATGAGGGCTACACCTTC,CASSSYEGYTF
TRBJ2-2,TRBV7-3,-,-,TGTGCCAGCAGCTTAACTATAGTCGGGGAGCTGTTTTTT,CASSLTIVGELFF
TRBJ1-2,TRBV4-1,-,-,TGCGCCAGCAGCCAAGCTCCAACAGGGAGCGCTTTGTATGGCTACACCTTC,CASSQAPTGSALYGYTF
TRBJ2-2,TRBV29-1,TRBD1,once,TGCAGCGTTATCTACAGGGGCTCGAACACCGGGGAGCTGTTTTTT,CSVIYRGSNTGELFF
TRBJ2-1,TRBV5-1,TRBD1,-,TGCGCCAGCAGCTTGGGCGGGACAGGGCCCAATGAGCAGTTCTTC,CASSLGGTGPNEQFF
TRBJ2-5,TRBV29-1,-,-,TGCAGCGTTGTAGGCGACAGTGATCAAGAGACCCAGTACTTC,CSVVGDSDQETQYF
TRBJ2-1,TRBV6-5,TRBD2,-,TGTGCCTGTAAGGGGACTAGCGGTAATGAGCAGTTCTTC,CACKGTSGNEQFF
TRBJ1-2,TRBV6-1,-,few,TGTGCCAGCAGTGTTCCGGGTCGGGGCTATGGCTACACCTTC,CASSVPGRGYGYTF